This is a list of T cell receptor beta chains from one sample in a study of OX40 agonist ivuxolimab in advanced cancers. TCRdb's copy holds only in-frame clones and misses some; the assay was immunoSEQ multiplex PCR. Here the sample spans nearly 25,000 clones, around 82% being singletons. The sample was CD4+ or CD8+ T cells sorted from blood, taken in a trial of the OX40 agonist ivuxolimab. Receptor source: an adult with an advanced solid tumor such as melanoma, head and neck, liver or kidney cancer. CDR3s include the opening cysteine and the closing phenylalanine or tryptophan. D genes are given only for firm matches. The size field is filled for only some rows; it gives once, few, many or a size class.

J gene | V gene | clone size | D gene | CDR3 DNA | CDR3 protein
TRBJ1-2 | TRBV27 | once | - | TGTGCCAGCAGTTTATTGGGGTCCCCGCTTGGCTACACCTTC | CASSLLGSPLGYTF
TRBJ2-1 | TRBV14 | - | TRBD2 | TGTGCCAGCAGCTCGGGACTAGCGGGAGTTCAGTTCTTC | CASSSGLAGVQFF
TRBJ1-1 | TRBV4-2 | - | - | TGTGCCAGCAGCCAAGATTTGTCAGGGAGGTCGAACACTGAAGCTTTCTTT | CASSQDLSGRSNTEAFF
TRBJ1-3 | TRBV6-5 | - | - | TGTGCCAGCAGTTTTTCTGGGGGCGGCTCTGGAAACACCATATATTTT | CASSFSGGGSGNTIYF
TRBJ2-3 | TRBV5-4 | - | TRBD1 | TGTGCCAGCAGCACCCGGGCCGGGACAGGGACAGATACGCAGTATTTT | CASSTRAGTGTDTQYF
TRBJ2-3 | TRBV7-2 | few | - | TGTGCCAGCAGCTTAAGCACTTTGGAGACAGATACGCAGTATTTT | CASSLSTLETDTQYF
TRBJ1-1 | TRBV7-9 | - | - | TGTGCCAGCAGCTTAGGTTGGGACAAATCCCTGCTGAACACTGAAGCTTTCTTT | CASSLGWDKSLLNTEAFF
TRBJ1-5 | TRBV6-5 | once | - | TGTGCCAGCAGTTACGCGGGGGTAAATCAGCCCCAGCATTTT | CASSYAGVNQPQHF
TRBJ1-2 | TRBV5-8 | - | TRBD1 | TGTGCCAGCAGCCCGACAGGGGGCGTCTATGGCTACACCTTC | CASSPTGGVYGYTF
TRBJ2-2 | TRBV6-6 | - | - | TGTGCCAGCAGCTCCACTGAGCGCGGGGAGCTGTTTTTT | CASSSTERGELFF
TRBJ2-1 | TRBV11-2 | few | TRBD2 | TGTGCCAGCAGCTCCCAGAAGGGTAGCGGGAGGTATGAGCAGTTCTTC | CASSSQKGSGRYEQFF
TRBJ1-2 | TRBV9 | - | TRBD1 | TGTGCCAGCGGGAGGACAGGGGAAGGATATGGCTACACCTTC | CASGRTGEGYGYTF
TRBJ2-3 | TRBV5-4 | - | - | TGTGCCAGCAGCTTCGGCGGGGTGGATACGCAGTATTTT | CASSFGGVDTQYF
TRBJ2-2 | TRBV11-2 | - | - | TGTGCCAGCAGCTTAACTGCAACGGGGCCGCAATTAAACACCGGGGAGCTGTTTTTT | CASSLTATGPQLNTGELFF
TRBJ2-2 | TRBV30 | - | - | TGTGCCTGGATCCCCAGGGGAAAAAGTCTTGCCGGGGAGCTGTTTTTT | CAWIPRGKSLAGELFF
TRBJ1-1 | TRBV15 | - | - | TGTGCCACCAGCAGATTAAATGGACGGATGAACACTGAAGCTTTCTTT | CATSRLNGRMNTEAFF
TRBJ2-6 | TRBV5-8 | - | - | TGTGCCAGCAGCTTGGGGGGATTCTCTGGGGCCAACGTCCTGACTTTC | CASSLGGFSGANVLTF
TRBJ2-2 | TRBV29-1 | - | - | TGCAGCGGCCACAGTGACCACGGGGAGCTGTTTTTT | CSGHSDHGELFF
TRBJ1-2 | TRBV19 | - | - | TGTGCCAGTAGTACCGGTAATAGGGCTCCCTCGGGGTATGGCTACACCTTC | CASSTGNRAPSGYGYTF
TRBJ2-3 | TRBV11-2 | once | TRBD2 | TGTGCCAGCAGCCCCAGGACTAGCGGGAGGAGCACAGATACGCAGTATTTT | CASSPRTSGRSTDTQYF
TRBJ1-3 | TRBV5-1 | - | - | TGCGCCAGCAGCCGCGACGGGGGCGCGGATGGAAACACCATATATTTT | CASSRDGGADGNTIYF
TRBJ1-5 | TRBV27 | - | TRBD1 | TGTGCCAGCAGTCCCGACAGGGGTCAGCCCCAGCATTTT | CASSPDRGQPQHF
TRBJ2-6 | TRBV30 | - | TRBD1 | TGTGCCTGGAGTGCCCTGACAGGGGGCTATGGGGCCAACGTCCTGACTTTC | CAWSALTGGYGANVLTF
TRBJ1-1 | TRBV7-2 | - | TRBD1 | TGTGCCAGCAGCTCCGCCGGACAGGGCGCCACTGAAGCTTTCTTT | CASSSAGQGATEAFF
TRBJ2-3 | TRBV11-2 | - | - | TGTGCCAGCAGCAAGAGCGCTAGCACAGATACGCAGTATTTT | CASSKSASTDTQYF
TRBJ1-5 | TRBV6-1 | few | TRBD1 | TGTGCCAGCAGTGGACGACAGGGGAGTGTCAGGCAGCCCCAGCATTTT | CASSGRQGSVRQPQHF
TRBJ2-7 | TRBV29-1 | - | - | TGCAGCACAGGGGAGGGTTACGAGCAGTACTTC | CSTGEGYEQYF
TRBJ2-5 | TRBV6-1 | few | - | TGTGCCAGCAGATCGGACGGGAGCCGGGAGACCCAGTACTTC | CASRSDGSRETQYF
TRBJ2-7 | TRBV18 | - | - | TGTGCCAGCTCGCCCTCTACCTACGAGCAGTACTTC | CASSPSTYEQYF
TRBJ2-5 | TRBV7-6 | - | - | TGTGCCAGCAGCAAGCAAGAGACCCAGTACTTC | CASSKQETQYF
TRBJ2-1 | TRBV5-1 | - | - | TGCGCCAGCAGCTTTTTAGGTCTAGGATCCGGCAATGAGCAGTTCTTC | CASSFLGLGSGNEQFF
TRBJ1-2 | TRBV10-3 | - | - | TGTGCCATCAGTGAGTCTATGGCCCTAGGTAACTATGGCTACACCTTC | CAISESMALGNYGYTF
TRBJ2-7 | TRBV28 | - | - | TGTGCCAGCAGCAATGCCGGGACCGTGGGGCTAGACGAGCAGTACTTC | CASSNAGTVGLDEQYF
TRBJ1-2 | TRBV2 | few | - | TGTGCCAGCAGTGATCTGGGTGAGGATGGCTACACCTTC | CASSDLGEDGYTF
TRBJ2-2 | TRBV18 | - | - | TGTGCCAGCTCACCTGGAACAGCGAACACCGGGGAGCTGTTTTTT | CASSPGTANTGELFF
TRBJ2-2 | TRBV19 | - | - | TGTGCCAGTAGTATCACGGGGGGCTCGGGCACCGGGGAGCTGTTTTTT | CASSITGGSGTGELFF
TRBJ1-2 | TRBV7-9 | - | - | TGTGCCAGCAGCTTAGGAATTCAGGGCGACTATGGCTACACCTTC | CASSLGIQGDYGYTF
TRBJ1-1 | TRBV18 | - | - | TGTGCCAGCTCACCAACGGACACTGAAGCTTTCTTT | CASSPTDTEAFF
TRBJ2-7 | TRBV28 | - | - | TGTGCCAGCCGACAGTACGAGCAGTACTTC | CASRQYEQYF
TRBJ1-4 | TRBV27 | - | - | TGTGCCAGCAGTTCCTATGCAACTAATGAAAAACTGTTTTTT | CASSSYATNEKLFF
TRBJ2-3 | TRBV6-5 | - | - | TGTGCCAGCAGTTACTCCTCCGGGGGAGATACGCAGTATTTT | CASSYSSGGDTQYF
TRBJ2-1 | TRBV7-2 | - | - | TGTGCCAGCAGACAGACTGGGAGCTCCTACAATGAGCAGTTCTTC | CASRQTGSSYNEQFF
TRBJ2-7 | TRBV28 | - | TRBD1 | TGTGCCAGCAGTCCGCTTGGGACAGGGATCGACGAGCAGTACTTC | CASSPLGTGIDEQYF
TRBJ2-7 | TRBV7-9 | - | - | TGTGCCAGCAGCCCCCATCAGAGCTCCTACGAGCAGTACTTC | CASSPHQSSYEQYF
TRBJ2-5 | TRBV5-1 | few | - | TGCGCCAGCAGCTTGTTTCTTGGCAGCCAAGAGACCCAGTACTTC | CASSLFLGSQETQYF
TRBJ1-4 | TRBV28 | once | TRBD1 | TGTGCCAGCAGCCCCGCTTTAGGGGGCGTAGGGGAAAAACTGTTTTTT | CASSPALGGVGEKLFF
TRBJ2-1 | TRBV6-6 | - | - | TGTGCCAGCGGGACCCCTTCATGGGATGAGCAGTTCTTC | CASGTPSWDEQFF
TRBJ2-1 | TRBV4-3 | - | - | TGCGCCAGCAGCCAATCCAATGCCCCCGGGACTGGACATACCTACAATGAGCAGTTCTTC | CASSQSNAPGTGHTYNEQFF
TRBJ1-2 | TRBV5-6 | - | - | TGTGCCAGCAGCCCCCCACAGGGACGGTATGGCTACACCTTC | CASSPPQGRYGYTF
TRBJ1-6 | TRBV27 | - | - | TGTGCCAGCACGGAGGGGTTTTATAATTCACCCCTCCACTTT | CASTEGFYNSPLHF
TRBJ1-5 | TRBV18 | - | - | TGTGCCAGCTCCCTGGGACTCGACAATCAGCCCCAGCATTTT | CASSLGLDNQPQHF
TRBJ1-1 | TRBV4-2 | - | TRBD1 | TGTGCCAGCAGCCAAGGGGACAGTCTGAACACTGAAGCTTTCTTT | CASSQGDSLNTEAFF
TRBJ1-2 | TRBV30 | - | - | TGTGCCTGGAGTGTAGGGGTCGACTACACCTTC | CAWSVGVDYTF
TRBJ2-5 | TRBV11-3 | - | TRBD2 | TGTGCCAGCAGCTTAGGAGGAAGCGGGGGGGCTGAGACCCAGTACTTC | CASSLGGSGGAETQYF
TRBJ1-2 | TRBV5-1 | - | - | TGCGCCAGCAGCTTGGGTCCAAGTGGAAGTAACTATGGCTACACCTTC | CASSLGPSGSNYGYTF
TRBJ2-7 | TRBV28 | - | - | TGTGCCAGCAGATTAAGGGGCTACGAGCAGTACTTC | CASRLRGYEQYF